This is a list of T cell receptor beta chains from one sample in a study of response to subunit inactivated influenza vaccine. One entry per CDR3 protein, called by TCRdb with MiXCR from the RT-PCR reads. Of hundreds of thousands of distinct CDR3 sequences listed, 10% to 12% were seen once; the top ten hold 9.5% to 11%. The same specimen was also included in a second study, on T cells expressing NK-cell markers.

The sample in question was PBMCs from blood, obtained on the day of vaccination. These receptors were obtained from a man aged 50 or older who received an inactivated influenza vaccine. Each CDR3 is given with its conserved first and last residue. The D gene is left open where the match is weak. Clone size is given for some rows only: seen once, a few or many times, or a class if the clone is expanded.

d_call,clone_size,v_call,j_call,cdr3_length,cdr3_aa,cdr3_nt
NA,many,TRBV5-1,TRBJ1-1,14,CASSLGDMNTEAFF,TGCGCCAGCAGCTTGGGAGATATGAACACTGAAGCTTTCTTT
TRBD1,few,TRBV11-2,TRBJ1-2,14,CASSSTDRRNGYTF,TGTGCCAGCAGCTCCACGGACAGGAGAAATGGCTACACCTTC
NA,NA,TRBV11-2,TRBJ2-2,14,CAFKSTQNTGELFF,TGTGCCTTTAAGTCGACACAGAACACCGGGGAGCTGTTTTTT
TRBD1,NA,TRBV5-4,TRBJ1-1,16,CASSLPGQGSLAEAFF,TGTGCCAGCAGCCTCCCGGGACAGGGAAGTTTGGCTGAAGCTTTCTTT
NA,few,TRBV20-1,TRBJ2-5,14,CSAMKPGVEETQYF,TGCAGTGCTATGAAGCCAGGGGTGGAAGAGACCCAGTACTTC
NA,NA,TRBV5-1,TRBJ2-7,14,CASSTTGPSYEQYF,TGCGCCAGCAGCACCACAGGGCCCTCCTACGAGCAGTACTTC
TRBD1,NA,TRBV29-1,TRBJ1-1,13,CSGDRILNTEAFF,TGCAGCGGGGACAGGATCTTGAACACTGAAGCTTTCTTT
NA,few,TRBV24-1,TRBJ2-3,14,CATSETGPTDTQYF,TGTGCCACCAGTGAGACGGGCCCTACAGATACGCAGTATTTT
TRBD2,many,TRBV5-5,TRBJ2-5,18,CASSLASLAGGFQETQYF,TGTGCCAGCAGCTTGGCCTCGCTAGCGGGGGGCTTTCAAGAGACCCAGTACTTC
TRBD1,few,TRBV12-3/TRBV12-4,TRBJ2-1,12,CASSFSGGVLFF,TGTGCCAGCAGTTTTTCAGGGGGAGTCCTCTTCTTC